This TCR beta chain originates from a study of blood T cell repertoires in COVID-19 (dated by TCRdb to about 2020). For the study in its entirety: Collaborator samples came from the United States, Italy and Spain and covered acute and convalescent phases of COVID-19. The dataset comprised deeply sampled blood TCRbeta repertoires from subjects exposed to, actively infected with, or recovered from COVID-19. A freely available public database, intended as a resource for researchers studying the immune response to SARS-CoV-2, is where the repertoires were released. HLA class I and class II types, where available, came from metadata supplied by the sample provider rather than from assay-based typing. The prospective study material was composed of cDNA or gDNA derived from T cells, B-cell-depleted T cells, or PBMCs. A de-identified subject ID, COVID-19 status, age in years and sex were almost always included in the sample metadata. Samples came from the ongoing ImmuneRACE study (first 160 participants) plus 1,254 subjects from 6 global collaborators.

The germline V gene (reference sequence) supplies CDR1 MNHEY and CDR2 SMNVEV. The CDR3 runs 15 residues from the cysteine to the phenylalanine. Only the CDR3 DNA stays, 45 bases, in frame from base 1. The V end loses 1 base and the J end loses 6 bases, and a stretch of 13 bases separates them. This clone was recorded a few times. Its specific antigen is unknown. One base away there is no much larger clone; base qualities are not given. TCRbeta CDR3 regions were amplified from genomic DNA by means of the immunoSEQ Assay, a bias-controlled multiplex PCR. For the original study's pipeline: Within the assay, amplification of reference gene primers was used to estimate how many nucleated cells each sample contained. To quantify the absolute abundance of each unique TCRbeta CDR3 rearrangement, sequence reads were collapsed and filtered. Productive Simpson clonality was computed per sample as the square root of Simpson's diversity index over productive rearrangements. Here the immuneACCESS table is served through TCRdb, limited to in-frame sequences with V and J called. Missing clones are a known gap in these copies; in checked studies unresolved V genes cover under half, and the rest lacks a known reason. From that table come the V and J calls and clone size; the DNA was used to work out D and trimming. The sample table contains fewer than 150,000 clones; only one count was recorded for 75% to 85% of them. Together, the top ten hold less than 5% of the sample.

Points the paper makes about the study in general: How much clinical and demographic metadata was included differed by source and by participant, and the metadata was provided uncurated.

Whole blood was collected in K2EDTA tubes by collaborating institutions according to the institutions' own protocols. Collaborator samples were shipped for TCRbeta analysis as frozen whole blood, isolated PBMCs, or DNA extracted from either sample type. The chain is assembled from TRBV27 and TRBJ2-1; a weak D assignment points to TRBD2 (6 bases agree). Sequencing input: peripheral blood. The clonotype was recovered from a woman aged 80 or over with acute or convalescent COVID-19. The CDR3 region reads CASSLYTAGLNEQFF. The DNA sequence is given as TGTGCCAGCAGTTTATATACGGCGGGACTCAATGAGCAGTTCTTC.